The 30 T cell receptor beta chains below come from one sample, sequenced in a study of Tregs in tolerant kidney transplant recipients. TCRdb's table, derived via immunoSEQ multiplex PCR, lists solely in-frame clones and lacks some. The table shows approximately 8,000 clones, with about 35% occurring only once. After around six days with irradiated graft donor PBMCs, CFSE-labeled recipient PBMCs were FACS-sorted. No antigens are known for them. Here the sequenced sample was CD8+ T cells from blood cultured with allogeneic cells, taken before the transplant. The receptors come from a human patient who received a combined kidney and bone marrow transplant.

Points on this clone: This sample also contains other DNA sequences that code for the same CDR3. J is TRBJ2-1 and V is TRBV27; 11 bases are a match to TRBD2. The CDR3 is made up of 15 amino acids. Germline V gives CDR1 MNHEY, CDR2 SMNVEV (reference sequence). V was clipped by 5 bases and J by 3 bases; unmatched bases: 3. CDR3: CASSPGTSGYNEQFF. CDR3 sequence (DNA): TGTGCCAGCAGTCCTGGGACTAGCGGCTACAATGAGCAGTTCTTC.

The V call is TRBV9, the J call TRBJ2-7, with D possibly matching TRBD1 (6 bases). The CDR3 is 13 amino acids. Germline V gene data show CDR1 as SGDLS and CDR2 as YYNGEE. Trimming pared 4 bases from V and 3 bases from J, leaving 11 bases between. In DNA form, the CDR3 reads TGTGCCAGCAGCCCGACAGGTGACTACGAGCAGTACTTC. Residues: CASSPTGDYEQYF.

The V call is TRBV6-5, the J call TRBJ2-7, with D unclear. The CDR3 consists of 13 residues. The germline V and J ends were trimmed by 0 bases and 4 bases, with 7 bases remaining between them. Looked up from germline, CDR1 is MNHEY and CDR2 is SVGAGI. The CDR3, as DNA: TGTGCCAGCAGTTACTCGAGTGAGTACGAGCAGTACTTC. Its protein product is CASSYSSEYEQYF.

The J gene is TRBJ2-7, the V gene TRBV7-2; TRBD2 is a possible D gene (5 bases). The CDR3 is 15 residues long. The germline V and J ends were trimmed by 4 bases and 0 bases, with 13 bases remaining between them. Germline V gives CDR1 SGHTA, CDR2 FQGNSA. CDR3 in DNA: TGTGCCAGCAGCTCACCGCGAGGGTACTCCTACGAGCAGTACTTC. Translated: CASSSPRGYSYEQYF.

The chain carries TRBV7-9 and TRBJ1-1; D gene ambiguous. The CDR3 runs 13 residues. Trimming stripped 1 base from V and 1 base from J, with 4 bases between. Germline V lookup: CDR1 SEHNR, CDR2 FQNEAQ (reference sequence). CDR3 loop: CASSLGANTEAFF. As DNA, the CDR3 is TGTGCCAGCAGCTTAGGGGCGAACACTGAAGCTTTCTTT.

This clone was counted only a few times. The chain employs TRBV7-2 and TRBJ2-7; D is perhaps TRBD2 (6 bases). The CDR3 consists of 13 residues. Germline V gene data show CDR1 as SGHTA and CDR2 as FQGNSA. V was clipped by 0 bases and J by 3 bases, with 6 bases between them. This CDR3 reads CASSLAGGYEQYF. The CDR3 DNA sequence: TGTGCCAGCAGCTTAGCGGGGGGCTACGAGCAGTACTTC. The full variable domain, with the rest looked up from reference TRBV7-2 and TRBJ2-7, is GAGVSQSPSNKVTEKGKDVELRCDPISGHTALYWYRQSLGQGLEFLIYFQGNSAPDKSGLPSDRFSAERTGGSVSTLTIQRTQQEDSAVYLCASSLAGGYEQYFGPGTRLTVT.

The rearrangement joins TRBV14 to TRBJ2-7; D call uncertain. The CDR3 runs to 12 residues. Germline V gene data show CDR1 as SGHDN and CDR2 as FVKESK. V was shortened by 6 bases and J by 2 bases, with 8 bases between the two germline ends. The CDR3: CASSLLTYEQYF. The CDR3 DNA sequence: TGTGCCAGCAGTCTACTCACCTACGAGCAGTACTTC.

As to this clone: The junction departs from germline at one end; a sequencing error may be responsible. The V and J genes are TRBV7-2 and TRBJ2-1, with D possibly being TRBD2 (7 bases). This CDR3 is built from 16 residues. In germline, CDR1 is SGHTA, CDR2 FQGNSA. In DNA, the CDR3 is TGCGCCAGCAGCTTATTGGTAGGCGGGGGCTACAATGAGCAGCTCTTC. This codes for CASSLLVGGGYNEQLF.

V is TRBV5-4 and J is TRBJ1-2, with D hard to call. The CDR3 extends over 16 amino acids. The germline V gene encodes CDR1 SGHNT and CDR2 YYREEE (reference sequence). Trimming removed 7 bases from V and 4 bases from J, with 23 bases in between. CDR3 amino acids: CASAPCLPGKTYGYTF. The CDR3 bases are TGTGCCAGCGCACCGTGCTTACCAGGAAAGACCTATGGCTACACCTTC.

The chain has TRBV19 and TRBJ2-2; 8 bases agree with TRBD2. Germline values: CDR1 LNHDA, CDR2 SQIVND (reference sequence). This CDR3 has 15 amino acids. Unmatched junction bases numbered 9, after V lost 6 bases and J lost 6 bases. CDR3 DNA sequence: TGTGCCAGTAGCCTCGTGGCGGGAGGTCCCGGGGAGCTGTTTTTT. Its translation is CASSLVAGGPGELFF.

V is TRBV5-4 and J is TRBJ2-2, with TRBD1 matching over 12 bases. The junction had 3 bases not matched to a gene; V was cut back by 0 bases and J by 0 bases. In germline, CDR1 is SGHNT, CDR2 YYREEE (reference sequence). CDR3 length: 18 amino acids. CDR3 region: CASSLAGTGGANTGELFF. In DNA, the CDR3 is TGTGCCAGCAGCTTGGCCGGGACAGGGGGCGCGAACACCGGGGAGCTGTTTTTT.

The V gene is TRBV11-3, the J gene TRBJ1-2; D not resolved. Between the trimmed V and J ends, which lost 2 bases and 5 bases, there was a span of 18 bases. CDR1 SGHNT and CDR2 YENEEA come from the germline V gene. This CDR3 spans 16 amino acids. The CDR3 DNA sequence: TGTGCCAGCAGCTTAACGGTCTTAGAGGGCTTTTATGGCTACACCTTC. As protein: CASSLTVLEGFYGYTF.

V is TRBV4-1 and J is TRBJ1-1; weak D call: TRBD1 (6 bases). V was pared by 4 bases and J by 5 bases, with 20 bases between. Germline V lookup: CDR1 MGHRA, CDR2 YSYEKL. The CDR3 has 16 residues. The CDR3 sequence: CASSPLSVRGWTEAFF. CDR3 sequence (DNA): TGCGCCAGCAGCCCTTTAAGTGTCAGGGGATGGACTGAAGCTTTCTTT.

This clone was recorded a few times. The J gene is TRBJ2-2, the V gene TRBV4-2, with TRBD2 identical over 13 bases. Germline V gene lookup returns CDR1 LGHNA and CDR2 YNFKEQ. The CDR3 is made up of 16 amino acids. Trimming took 4 bases from V and 6 from J; bases not matched to a gene: 5. CDR3 DNA: TGTGCCAGCAGCCCACCGGGACTAGCGGGACCCGGGGAGCTGTTTTTT. This codes for CASSPPGLAGPGELFF.

V is TRBV27 and J is TRBJ2-7; TRBD2 might be the D (6 bases). From germline, CDR1 is MNHEY and CDR2 SMNVEV (reference sequence). The CDR3 is 16 amino acids. Trimming removed 5 bases at V and 6 bases at J, with 23 bases between. CDR3: CASSPNGPAGPLEQYF. The CDR3 nucleotides are TGTGCCAGCAGTCCTAACGGACCGGCGGGGCCACTCGAGCAGTACTTC.

The chain has TRBV4-2 and TRBJ1-3; 7 bases fit TRBD1. Germline V gives CDR1 LGHNA, CDR2 YNFKEQ. The V and J ends lost 4 bases and 3 bases, in that order; junction bases with no gene match: 9. The length of the CDR3 is 16 residues. CDR3 DNA sequence: TGTGCCAGCAGCCCAAGACAGGGTGGCTATGGAAACACCATATATTTT. Its protein is CASSPRQGGYGNTIYF.

The chain joins TRBV7-9 to TRBJ2-2; D is unresolved. CDR3 size: 16 residues. V was cut by 5 bases and J by 1 base, with 14 bases left in between. Germline V gene lookup returns CDR1 SEHNR and CDR2 FQNEAQ (reference sequence). The CDR3 protein is CASSPYDTENTGELFF. The CDR3 coding sequence is TGTGCCAGCAGCCCGTATGACACGGAGAACACCGGGGAGCTGTTTTTT.

This clone was picked up a small number of times. The rearrangement joins TRBV7-9 to TRBJ2-7; TRBD1 matches 10 bases. The junction had 7 bases not matched to a gene; V was cut back by 5 bases and J by 3 bases. The length of the CDR3 is 15 residues. Looked up from germline, CDR1 is SEHNR and CDR2 is FQNEAQ (reference sequence). CDR3 DNA: TGTGCCAGCAGCCAATTAGGGACAGGGGTCTACGAGCAGTACTTC. Translating it yields CASSQLGTGVYEQYF.

CDR3 protein: CASSHEDRGNTGELFF. The CDR3 coding sequence is TGTGCCAGCAGCCATGAGGACAGGGGAAACACCGGGGAGCTGTTTTTT. The chain combines TRBV5-5 with TRBJ2-2, with TRBD1 identical over 9 bases. J lost 2 bases, V lost 4 bases, and 6 bases had no gene match. In germline, CDR1 is SGHKS, CDR2 YYEKEE (reference sequence). The CDR3 is made up of 16 amino acids.

In its sample, this clone ranks as large. This rearrangement joins TRBV7-9 to TRBJ2-7; 14 bases fit TRBD2. The trim removed 3 bases at V and 1 base at J, leaving 8 bases unmatched. The CDR3 sequence is 18 residues long. The germline V gene encodes CDR1 SEHNR and CDR2 FQNEAQ (reference sequence). CDR3 loop: CASSFGLAGGLLSYEQYF. CDR3 sequence (DNA): TGTGCCAGCAGCTTCGGACTAGCGGGAGGACTCCTTTCCTACGAGCAGTACTTC.

The CDR3 sequence is CASSPWGGAGTEAFF. Written as DNA, the CDR3 is TGTGCCAGCAGCCCTTGGGGGGGGGCTGGTACTGAAGCTTTCTTT. This rearrangement joins TRBV5-4 to TRBJ1-1; tentatively, D is TRBD1 (6 bases). Germline V gives CDR1 SGHNT, CDR2 YYREEE (reference sequence). V dropped 4 bases and J dropped 5 bases, with 18 bases sitting between them. The CDR3 runs to 15 residues.

The rearrangement joins TRBV30 to TRBJ2-2; no firm D call. Germline V lookup: CDR1 GTSNPN, CDR2 SVGIG (reference sequence). CDR3 length: 12 amino acids. With 1 base removed from V and 5 bases from J, the gap between germline ends came to 5 bases. The CDR3 DNA sequence: TGTGCCTGGAGTGATCAGACCGGGGAGCTGTTTTTT. Translated: CAWSDQTGELFF.

The rearrangement links TRBV19 to TRBJ1-1, with D possibly being TRBD1 (5 bases). V dropped 0 bases and J dropped 0 bases, with 11 bases sitting between them. The CDR3 has 16 residues. The germline CDR1 and CDR2 sequences are LNHDA and SQIVND (reference sequence). CDR3 region: CASSIDRDSMNTEAFF. The CDR3 DNA follows: TGTGCCAGTAGTATAGACAGGGATTCGATGAACACTGAAGCTTTCTTT.

The V and J genes are TRBV7-6 and TRBJ2-5; no definite D call. TRBJ2-7 matches the DNA end more closely, so the J call is doubtful. The CDR3 length is 11 residues. Germline values: CDR1 SGHVS, CDR2 FNYEAQ. The CDR3 DNA sequence: TGTGCCAGCAGCCCACTGGGCGAGCAGTACTTC. It encodes CASSPLGEQYF.

This clone was seen only a few times. CDR3 bases: TGTGCCAGCAGTTTCGGGTTCACAGATACGCAGTATTTT. As protein: CASSFGFTDTQYF. J is TRBJ2-3 and V is TRBV27; D gene ambiguous. Germline V CDR1 and CDR2: MNHEY, SMNVEV (reference sequence). Trimming removed 3 bases from V and 2 bases from J, with 6 bases in between. There are 13 residues in the CDR3.

This clone was counted only a few times. J is TRBJ2-7 and V is TRBV6-5; no clear D. The V end lost 5 bases, the J end lost 1 base, and 9 bases lay between the germline ends. In germline, CDR1 is MNHEY, CDR2 SVGAGI. The CDR3 consists of 13 residues. CDR3 bases: TGTGCCAGCAGTGAAGCATATTCCTACGAGCAGTACTTC. Residues: CASSEAYSYEQYF.

This clone was observed a few times. This chain uses TRBV27 with TRBJ2-5; D perhaps matches TRBD2 (5 bases). Trimming pared 6 bases from V and 1 base from J, leaving 12 bases between. CDR1 MNHEY and CDR2 SMNVEV come from the germline V gene (reference sequence). This CDR3 region has 14 residues. CDR3 residues: CASRTIGGQETQYF. As DNA, the CDR3 is TGTGCCAGCAGGACCATCGGAGGCCAAGAGACCCAGTACTTC.

CDR3 protein: CASSPRQAYTEAFF. Here the CDR3 DNA reads TGTGCCAGCAGCCCCCGCCAGGCTTACACTGAAGCTTTCTTT. This rearrangement joins TRBV7-2 to TRBJ1-1, with no clear D. The V end was cut by 5 bases, the J end by 3 bases, with 13 bases between. The V gene's germline CDR1 is SGHTA and CDR2 FQGNSA. This CDR3 spans 14 amino acids.

The chain links TRBV15 to TRBJ2-7; TRBD1 aligns across 9 bases. Germline V lookup: CDR1 LNHNV, CDR2 YYDKDF (reference sequence). J gave up 7 bases and V 1 base, and 8 bases lay outside the gene matches. CDR3 length: 15 residues. Here the CDR3 DNA reads TGTGCCACCAGCAGAGTCCGGACAGGGGAGAGAGAGCAGTACTTC. This encodes CATSRVRTGEREQYF.

In its sample, this clone was seen a few times. The chain recombines TRBV27 with TRBJ2-7, with 7 nucleotides matching TRBD1. The CDR3 is made up of 18 amino acids. The germline V gene has CDR1 MNHEY and CDR2 SMNVEV (reference sequence). V was pared by 0 bases and J by 3 bases, with 14 bases of the junction left unmatched. CDR3 DNA sequence: TGTGCCAGCAGTTTATCCTCCCTCTTGACAGGGATCCACTACGAGCAGTACTTC. It yields the protein CASSLSSLLTGIHYEQYF.